This TCR beta chain comes out of a study of technical replicates of blood from a handful of donors. Trimming pared 6 bases from V and 3 bases from J, leaving 9 bases between. Germline CDR1 is KGHSH and CDR2 is LQKENI. The CDR3 has 12 amino acids. Sequenced by immunoSEQ multiplex PCR; TCRdb stores in-frame clones only, minus some. The sample lists around 93,000 clones, about 95% occurring once. The material sequenced was T cells isolated from PBMCs. The V call is TRBV18, the J call TRBJ2-7; D may be TRBD1 (5 bases). The clonotype comes from a human donor in good health. CDR3 coding DNA: TGTGCCAGCTCCGGACAAAGCTACGAGCAGTACTTC. Its protein is CASSGQSYEQYF.